This section outlines one T cell receptor beta chain sequence together with its context. Its cognate antigen is unknown. The sample originates from a study of T cell responses to AZD1222 COVID-19 vaccine. Study-level results: Baseline serology detected seropositivity in only a handful of AZD1222 recipients. In a largely white British group with more females than males, clonal diversity was possibly underestimated. Within unmutated variant regions lay the reported targets of nearly half of spike-specific TCRs.

The CDR3 loop spans 14 amino acids. The ends were cut back, 0 bases at V and 5 bases at J, with 11 bases in the middle. Germline V gives CDR1 SGHTA, CDR2 FQGNSA. Some clones are missing from TCRdb's copy, which holds only in-frame ones; the method was immunoSEQ multiplex PCR. The table shows some 150,000 clones, with roughly 93% occurring only once. The chain has TRBV7-2 and TRBJ2-7, with a weak D call TRBD1 (5 bases). Sequencing used peripheral blood, obtained 28 days after the second AZD1222 dose. This clonotype was obtained from an adult who received the AZD1222 COVID-19 vaccine. The CDR3 protein is CASSLAQGNHEQYF. CDR3 sequence (DNA): TGTGCCAGCAGCTTAGCTCAGGGCAACCACGAGCAGTACTTC.